This entry features one TCR beta chain sequence. Antigen: not known. The data belong to a study of human T cells and chemical hapten exposure. Across the whole study: Variation in per-sample TCR yields came mainly from small pooled library volume differences. General study results and limits: Because they had alopecia, donors may respond immunologically unlike healthy people.

This sample's time point: patch test 1, 2 weeks after DPC sensitization. Treatment specified: therapeutic diphenylcyclopropenone sensitization with weekly scalp DPC. It was from unfractionated whole blood that total RNA was extracted. TCRdb re-analysed the RACE reads in MiXCR, keeping a single row per CDR3 protein. The repertoire holds some 52,000 distinct CDR3 sequences, with around 10% as singletons. The receptor comes from a woman in her thirties or forties with alopecia areata. Some clones in this sample may be carry-over from other donors' samples. Specimen: whole blood, collected in connection with sensitization to the hapten diphenylcyclopropenone (DPC).

This CDR3 is CASSLSTGVASGANVLTF. In nucleotides, the CDR3 is TGTGCCAGCAGCTTATCGACAGGGGTTGCCTCTGGGGCCAACGTCCTGACTTTC. The rearrangement uses TRBV7-6 and TRBJ2-6, with 8 bases that match TRBD1. This CDR3 spans 18 amino acids. J gave up 0 bases and V 2 bases, and 6 bases lay outside the gene matches. Germline values: CDR1 SGHVS, CDR2 FNYEAQ.